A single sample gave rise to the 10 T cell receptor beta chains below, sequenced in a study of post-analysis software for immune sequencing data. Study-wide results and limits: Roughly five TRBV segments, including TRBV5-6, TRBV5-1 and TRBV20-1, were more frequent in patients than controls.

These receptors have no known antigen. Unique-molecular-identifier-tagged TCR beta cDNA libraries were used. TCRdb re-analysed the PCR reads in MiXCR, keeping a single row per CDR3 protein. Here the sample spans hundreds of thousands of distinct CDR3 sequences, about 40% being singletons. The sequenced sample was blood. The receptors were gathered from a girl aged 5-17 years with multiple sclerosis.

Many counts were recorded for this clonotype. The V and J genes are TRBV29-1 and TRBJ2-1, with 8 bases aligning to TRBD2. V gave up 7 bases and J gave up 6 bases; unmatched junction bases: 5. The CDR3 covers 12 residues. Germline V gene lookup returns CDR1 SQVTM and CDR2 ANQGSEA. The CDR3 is CSAGAGGNEQFF. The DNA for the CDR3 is TGCAGCGCTGGGGCGGGAGGCAATGAGCAGTTCTTC.

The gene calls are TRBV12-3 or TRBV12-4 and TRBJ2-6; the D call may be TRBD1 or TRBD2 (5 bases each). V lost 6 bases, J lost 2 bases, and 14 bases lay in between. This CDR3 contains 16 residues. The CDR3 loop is CASSWGNRAGANVLTF. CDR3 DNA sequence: TGTGCCAGCAGCTGGGGGAACAGAGCTGGGGCCAACGTCCTGACTTTC.

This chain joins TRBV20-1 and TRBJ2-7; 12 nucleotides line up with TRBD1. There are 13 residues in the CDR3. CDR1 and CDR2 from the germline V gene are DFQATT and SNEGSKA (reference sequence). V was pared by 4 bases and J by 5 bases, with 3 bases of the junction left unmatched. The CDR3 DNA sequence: TGCAGTGCTACGGGACAGGGGGCCCACGAGCAGTACTTC. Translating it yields CSATGQGAHEQYF.

The CDR3 DNA follows: TGTGCCACTACCCTGAGGGAGAACACTGAAGCTTTCTTT. It yields the protein CATTLRENTEAFF. The chain links TRBV15 to TRBJ1-1; D is unresolved. CDR1 and CDR2 (germline): LNHNV, YYDKDF (reference sequence). This CDR3 contains 13 residues. Deletions cut 9 bases from V and 1 base from J, with 12 bases between. The full variable domain, with the rest looked up from reference TRBV15 and TRBJ1-1, is DAMVIQNPRYQVTQFGKPVTLSCSQTLNHNVMYWYQQKSSQAPKLLFHYYDKDFNNEADTPDNFQSRRPNTSFCFLDIRSPGLGDTAMYLCATTLRENTEAFFGQGTRLTVV.

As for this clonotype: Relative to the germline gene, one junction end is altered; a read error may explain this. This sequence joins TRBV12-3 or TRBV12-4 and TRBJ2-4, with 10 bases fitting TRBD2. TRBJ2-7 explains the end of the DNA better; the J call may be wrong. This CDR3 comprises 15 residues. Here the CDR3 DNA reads TGCGCCAGCAGTTTTGTGCTAGCGGGAGCTTACGAGCAGTACTTC. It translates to CASSFVLAGAYEQYF.

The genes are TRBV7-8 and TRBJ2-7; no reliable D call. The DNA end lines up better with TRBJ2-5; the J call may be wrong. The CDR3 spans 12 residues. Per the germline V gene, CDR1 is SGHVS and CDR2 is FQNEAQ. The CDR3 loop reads CASSHSEETQYF. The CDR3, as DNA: TGTGCCAGCAGCCACTCCGAGGAGACCCAGTACTTC.

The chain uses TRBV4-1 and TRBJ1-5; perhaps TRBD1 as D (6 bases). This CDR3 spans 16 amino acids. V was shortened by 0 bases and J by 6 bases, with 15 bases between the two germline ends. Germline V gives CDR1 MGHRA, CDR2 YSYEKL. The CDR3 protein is CASSQEGPGAGQPQHF. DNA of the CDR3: TGCGCCAGCAGCCAAGAGGGCCCAGGGGCGGGTCAGCCCCAGCATTTT.

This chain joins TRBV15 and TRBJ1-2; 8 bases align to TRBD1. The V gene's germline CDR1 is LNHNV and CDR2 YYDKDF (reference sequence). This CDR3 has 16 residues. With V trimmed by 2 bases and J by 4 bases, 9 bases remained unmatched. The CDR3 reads CATSRSGFDRGYGYTF. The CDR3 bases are TGTGCCACCAGCAGATCGGGATTTGACAGGGGCTATGGCTACACCTTC.

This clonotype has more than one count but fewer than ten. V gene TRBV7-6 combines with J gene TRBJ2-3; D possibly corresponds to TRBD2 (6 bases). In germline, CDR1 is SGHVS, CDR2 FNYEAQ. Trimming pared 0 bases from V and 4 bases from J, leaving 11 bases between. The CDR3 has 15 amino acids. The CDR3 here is CASSLAPGSSDTQYF. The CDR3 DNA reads TGTGCCAGCAGCTTAGCGCCCGGGAGCTCAGATACGCAGTATTTT.

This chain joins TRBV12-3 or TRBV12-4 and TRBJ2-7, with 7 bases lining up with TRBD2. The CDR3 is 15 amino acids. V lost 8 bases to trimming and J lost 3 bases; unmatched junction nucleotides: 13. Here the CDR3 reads CASRSGTGGIYEQYF. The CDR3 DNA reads TGTGCCAGCCGATCCGGGACGGGGGGAATCTACGAGCAGTACTTC.